The clone carrying this T cell receptor (beta chain) was detected only a few times. This sample stems from a study of blood T cell repertoires in COVID-19. Germline V gene lookup returns CDR1 LNHNV and CDR2 YYDKDF (reference sequence). This CDR3 contains 16 residues. J lost 10 bases, V lost 0 bases, and 14 bases had no gene match. Profiled with immunoSEQ multiplex PCR; TCRdb holds only in-frame clones, not every one. The repertoire holds about 110,000 clones, with more than 80% as singletons. Source material: peripheral blood. The V call is TRBV15, the J call TRBJ1-1, with 7 bases aligning to TRBD1. The clonotype originates from a woman older than 75 with acute or convalescent COVID-19. The CDR3 spells CATSRDRDRANFRAFF. The CDR3 DNA sequence: TGTGCCACCAGCAGAGACCGAGACAGGGCCAACTTTCGAGCTTTCTTT.